This passage covers 10 T cell receptor beta chains from one sample sequenced in a study of blood T cell repertoires in COVID-19. TCRdb's copy holds only in-frame clones and misses some; the assay was immunoSEQ multiplex PCR. The data show tens of thousands of clones, under 90% seen once. The sample comprised peripheral blood. All receptors come from an elderly woman with active or convalescent COVID-19.

The chain couples TRBV12-3 or TRBV12-4 to TRBJ1-2; 7 bases map to TRBD1. V gave up 6 bases and J gave up 7 bases; unmatched junction bases: 5. The CDR3 runs 12 residues. CDR3: CASSRRTGGYTF. DNA of the CDR3: TGTGCCAGCAGCCGCAGGACAGGTGGCTACACCTTC.

The J gene is TRBJ1-2, the V gene TRBV7-2; D unclear. The CDR3 is 16 residues long. From germline, CDR1 is SGHTA and CDR2 FQGNSA. Trimming cost V 1 base and J 4 bases, with 16 bases left between them. In DNA form, the CDR3 reads TGTGCCAGCAGCTTAGGTACGCCGGCGAGACTCTATGGCTACACCTTC. It codes for CASSLGTPARLYGYTF.

This chain uses TRBV29-1 with TRBJ1-3, with 7 positions matching TRBD1. In germline, CDR1 is SQVTM, CDR2 ANQGSEA. This CDR3 spans 14 amino acids. V gave up 6 bases and J gave up 2 bases; unmatched junction bases: 7. The CDR3, as DNA: TGCAGCGTCCAGATGACAGGGACTGGAAACACCATATATTTT. Protein product: CSVQMTGTGNTIYF.

The chain is built from TRBV25-1 and TRBJ2-1; 8 nucleotides match TRBD2. The CDR3 totals 13 residues. The J segment lost 2 bases and the V segment lost 7 bases, leaving 1 base of the junction unmatched. The germline gives CDR1 MGHDK, CDR2 SYGVNS. The CDR3 region is CASTGGAYNEQFF. CDR3 DNA: TGTGCCAGCACGGGGGGGGCCTACAATGAGCAGTTCTTC.

This chain uses TRBV10-2 with TRBJ2-3; 7 positions agree with TRBD2. CDR3 length: 11 amino acids. V gave up 7 bases and J gave up 9 bases; unmatched junction bases: 4. CDR1 is WSHSY and CDR2 is SAAADI in the germline V gene. This chain's CDR3 is CASTSGATQYF. The CDR3 DNA sequence: TGCGCCAGCACCAGCGGGGCAACGCAGTATTTT.

The CDR3 region is CASSYSQGVGSPLHF. CDR3 DNA sequence: TGTGCCAGCAGTTACTCACAGGGGGTAGGTTCACCCCTCCACTTT. The rearrangement joins TRBV6-2 or TRBV6-3 to TRBJ1-6, with TRBD1 identical over 8 bases. The J segment lost 9 bases and the V segment lost 0 bases, leaving 4 bases of the junction unmatched. The CDR3 consists of 15 residues. The V gene's germline CDR1 is MNHEY and CDR2 SVGEGT.

The rearrangement links TRBV6-5 to TRBJ1-2; no firm D call. CDR1 is MNHEY and CDR2 is SVGAGI in the germline V gene. Trimming took 2 bases from V and 4 from J, leaving 11 bases between them. The CDR3 contains 14 residues. The CDR3 reads CASSYDVAGYGYTF. The CDR3 DNA is TGTGCCAGCAGTTACGATGTAGCCGGCTATGGCTACACCTTC.

The rearrangement links TRBV14 to TRBJ1-1; D is uncertain. The CDR3 covers 13 residues. Germline loops: CDR1 SGHDN, CDR2 FVKESK. V lost 0 bases to trimming and J lost 11 bases, with 13 bases between them. DNA of the CDR3: TGTGCCAGCAGCCAAGAACTCTCTCAGCGGGCTTTCTTT. It encodes CASSQELSQRAFF.

The rearrangement joins TRBV6-6 to TRBJ1-6; TRBD1 matches at 7 bases. CDR1 is MNHNY, CDR2 SVGAGI, per germline (reference sequence). This CDR3 comprises 13 residues. V lost 8 bases and J lost 7; bases outside the gene matches: 5. CDR3 sequence reads: CASQTGLNSPLHF. The CDR3 coding sequence is TGTGCCAGCCAGACAGGGCTAAATTCACCCCTCCACTTT.

This chain joins TRBV2 and TRBJ1-4; tentative D call: TRBD1 (5 bases). The ends were cut back, 1 base at V and 5 bases at J, with 5 bases in the middle. The CDR3 has 13 residues. CDR1 is SNHLY and CDR2 is FYNNEI in the germline V gene. The CDR3 DNA is TGTGCCAGCAGTGAAGGGGGCAATGAAAAACTGTTTTTT. Residues: CASSEGGNEKLFF. Combining the CDR3 with reference TRBV2 and TRBJ1-4 gives the whole variable domain EPEVTQTPSHQVTQMGQEVILRCVPISNHLYFYWYRQILGQKVEFLVSFYNNEISEKSEIFDDQFSVERPDGSNFTLKIRSTKLEDSAMYFCASSEGGNEKLFFGSGTQLSVL.